The 5 T cell receptor beta chains below come from one sample, sequenced in a study of T cells in Graves' hyperthyroidism and ophthalmopathy. RNA transcripts were the template for amplifying TCR beta CDR3 regions. During a first-round RT-PCR of the TCR CDR3, the HTBI primer set was used. TCRdb called the multiplex PCR reads again in MiXCR, with one record for every CDR3 protein. The repertoire holds about 770,000 distinct CDR3 sequences, with around 20% as singletons. Sequenced input: blood. Receptor source: a woman between 45 and 60 years old with Graves' hyperthyroidism that later progressed to Graves' ophthalmopathy.

The J gene is TRBJ1-6, the V gene TRBV5-4; 7 bases are a match to TRBD1. The CDR3 is 17 amino acids. Germline CDR1 SGHNT, CDR2 YYREEE (reference sequence). The V gene end was trimmed by 0 bases and the J gene end by 5 bases; junction bases not matched to a gene: 8. CDR3 nucleotides: TGTGCCAGCAGCTTGGGCCTACAGGGGAAACATAATTCACCCCTCCACTTT. Translated, it gives CASSLGLQGKHNSPLHF.

As for this clonotype: A much more abundant neighbour one base away suggests this may be a read error. In DNA, the CDR3 is TGTGCCAGCAGCCCCCGGGACAGGGGCGTTAGCAATCAGCCCCAGCATTTT. Its protein product is CASSPRDRGVSNQPQHF. The V call is TRBV3-1, the J call TRBJ1-5; the match to TRBD1 covers 10 bases. From germline, CDR1 is LGHDT and CDR2 YNNKEL (reference sequence). The length of the CDR3 is 17 residues. V was clipped by 4 bases and J by 0 bases; unmatched bases: 6.

This clonotype was detected many times. This sequence joins TRBV3-1 and TRBJ1-1; D perhaps matches TRBD1 (5 bases). The ends were cut back, 4 bases at V and 3 bases at J, with 12 bases in the middle. The CDR3 is made up of 14 amino acids. CDR1 is LGHDT, CDR2 YNNKEL, per germline (reference sequence). The CDR3 region has the DNA TGTGCCAGCAGCCGGGGGTGGGGGGACACTGAAGCTTTCTTT. This codes for CASSRGWGDTEAFF.

The chain employs TRBV12-3 or TRBV12-4 and TRBJ1-5, with D possibly matching TRBD1 (5 bases). The CDR3 has 15 residues. The germline V and J ends were trimmed by 3 bases and 6 bases, with 15 bases remaining between them. CDR3 sequence: CASSFKQVVPQPQHF. The CDR3 region has the DNA TGTGCCAGCAGTTTTAAACAGGTCGTCCCTCAGCCCCAGCATTTT.

The CDR3 DNA sequence: TGTGCCAGCAGTAAACCGAACACAGATACGCAGTATTTT. Its protein is CASSKPNTDTQYF. The rearrangement joins TRBV7-2 to TRBJ2-3, with unresolved D. The CDR3 consists of 13 residues. V was cut by 6 bases and J by 2 bases, with 9 bases left in between. CDR1 and CDR2 (germline): SGHTA, FQGNSA. Combining the CDR3 with reference TRBV7-2 and TRBJ2-3 gives the whole variable domain GAGVSQSPSNKVTEKGKDVELRCDPISGHTALYWYRQSLGQGLEFLIYFQGNSAPDKSGLPSDRFSAERTGGSVSTLTIQRTQQEDSAVYLCASSKPNTDTQYFGPGTRLTVL.